These 9 T cell receptor beta chains originate from one sample sequenced in a study of T cell repertoires in cytomegalovirus infection. TCRdb reanalysed the reads using MiXCR and keeps one entry per CDR3 protein. The data contain about half a million distinct CDR3 sequences, roughly 42% of them singletons. Their target antigens are unknown. This specimen consisted of cultured PBMCs, obtained from culture after CMV antigen stimulation. The receptor source for this set is a human donor in good health (CMV status not recorded). Some clones in this sample may be carry-over from other donors' samples.

The genes are TRBV12-3 or TRBV12-4 and TRBJ2-1; TRBD2 matches at 7 bases. The CDR3 length is 13 residues. The junction had 6 bases not matched to a gene; V was cut back by 5 bases and J by 8 bases. The CDR3 reads CASSPGTIDEQFF. CDR3 coding DNA: TGTGCCAGCAGTCCCGGGACTATCGATGAGCAGTTCTTC.

This chain links TRBV12-3 or TRBV12-4 with TRBJ2-7; no clear D. Trimming took off 2 bases at V and 6 bases at J, with 5 bases between the two ends. This CDR3 is built from 11 residues. Here the CDR3 reads CASSLLGEQYF. DNA for the CDR3: TGTGCCAGCAGTTTACTGGGCGAGCAGTACTTC.

This clonotype was seen a few times. This chain uses TRBV7-2 with TRBJ1-2; weak D call: TRBD1 (5 bases). CDR3 length: 18 residues. CDR1 is SGHTA and CDR2 is FQGNSA in the germline V gene. V was clipped by 1 base and J by 4 bases, with 22 bases between them. In nucleotides, the CDR3 is TGTGCCAGCAGCTTAGATAGGGGACTCCTAATCGCGGTCTATGGCTACACCTTC. The encoded protein is CASSLDRGLLIAVYGYTF.

This chain connects TRBV7-2 to TRBJ2-3; 10 positions match TRBD1. V was clipped by 1 base and J by 4 bases; unmatched bases: 11. The CDR3 extends over 18 amino acids. Germline V gene lookup returns CDR1 SGHTA and CDR2 FQGNSA. CDR3: CASSLEGPGQGLADTQYF. CDR3 in DNA: TGTGCCAGCAGCTTAGAGGGGCCGGGACAGGGGCTCGCAGATACGCAGTATTTT.

The V gene is TRBV12-3 or TRBV12-4, the J gene TRBJ2-5; the D is unclear. Trimming cost V 3 bases and J 5 bases, with 16 bases left between them. The CDR3 has 15 amino acids. CDR3 nucleotides: TGTGCCAGCAGTTTTCTTGGCAGAGCCCCGGAGACCCAGTACTTC. This gives the protein CASSFLGRAPETQYF.

The rearrangement joins TRBV19 to TRBJ2-6, with D unresolved. Per germline, CDR1 LNHDA and CDR2 SQIVND (reference sequence). There are 13 residues in the CDR3. V was shortened by 7 bases and J by 0 bases, with 4 bases between the two germline ends. CDR3 nucleotide sequence: TGTGCCAGTATGCCCTCTGGGGCCAACGTCCTGACTTTC. Translation gives CASMPSGANVLTF.

The rearrangement joins TRBV27 to TRBJ1-4; D is uncertain. This CDR3 comprises 12 residues. CDR1 is MNHEY, CDR2 SMNVEV, per germline (reference sequence). V lost 6 bases and J lost 8, with 10 bases in between. The CDR3 DNA is TGTGCCAGCAGCCGCCCGGGGGAAAAACTGTTTTTT. It codes for CASSRPGEKLFF.

In this sample, this clonotype turned up a few times. J is TRBJ1-2 and V is TRBV6-5; tentative D call: TRBD1 (5 bases). Between the trimmed V and J ends, which lost 2 bases and 8 bases, there was a span of 24 bases. This CDR3 has 17 amino acids. Germline CDR1 and CDR2: MNHEY and SVGAGI. The CDR3 sequence is CASSYLYPDRDREGYTF. The CDR3 DNA sequence: TGTGCCAGCAGTTACCTCTACCCAGATAGGGACCGTGAGGGCTACACCTTC.

This clonotype turned up a few times. The chain recombines TRBV2 with TRBJ2-3; D is tentatively TRBD1 or TRBD2 (5 bases each). The germline gives CDR1 SNHLY, CDR2 FYNNEI. The CDR3 is 12 amino acids. V shed 2 bases and J shed 11 bases, with 11 bases lying between them. The DNA for the CDR3 is TGTGCCAGCAGTGAACGGGATCAGGGGCAGTATTTT. Its translation: CASSERDQGQYF.